This paragraph covers one T cell receptor (beta chain) sequence. Its specificity is unknown. The table came from immunoSEQ multiplex PCR; TCRdb's copy has only in-frame clones and leaves some out. This table has about 410,000 clones, over 80% appearing once. CDR1 and CDR2 from the germline V gene are MDHEN and SYDVKM. The V end lost 6 bases, the J end lost 6 bases, and 7 bases lay between the germline ends. The CDR3 has 11 amino acids. This sample stems from a study of Ad26.COV2.S vaccination and SARS-CoV-2 variants. Findings of the study overall: Placebo and vaccine recipients had non-spike TCR breadth that was similar.

This sample's treatment: roughly 18 received Ad26.COV2.S at low or high dose, single or two shots; about 5 received placebo; per-sample allocation not given. Day 63 after the first vaccine or placebo injection was the time point for sampling. Here the sequenced sample was peripheral blood, taken in a trial of Ad26.COV2.S vaccine versus placebo. This chain joins TRBV28 and TRBJ2-3; D is uncertain. This clonotype originated in a person aged 18-65 years who received the Ad26.COV2.S COVID-19 vaccine or a placebo. The CDR3 DNA follows: TGTGCCAGCAGGAGCTACGATACGCAGTATTTT. Amino acids: CASRSYDTQYF.